This is a list of T cell receptor beta chains from one sample in a study of T cells expressing NK-cell markers. TCRdb derives one entry per CDR3 protein from the 5' RACE reads, leaving out DNA. The record lists roughly 180,000 distinct CDR3 sequences, of which the ten most abundant hold 20%. The source material was blood T cells: a sorted CD56 or NKG2C T cell subset, CD4+ or CD8+ T cells, or bulk PBMC T cells (not recorded which). The receptors originated from a man between 18 and 69 years old in good health. The CDR3 runs from the conserved cysteine through the conserved F or W. The order of the fields is V gene, J gene, CDR3 protein.

V gene: TRBV7-9; J gene: TRBJ1-1; CDR3 protein: CASGPSIKNTEAFF
V gene: TRBV3-1; J gene: TRBJ2-3; CDR3 protein: CASSQDRADLTDTQYF
V gene: TRBV6-1; J gene: TRBJ1-1; CDR3 protein: CASSTDMNTEAFF
V gene: TRBV7-8; J gene: TRBJ2-5; CDR3 protein: CASSHSGTRQETQYF
V gene: TRBV15; J gene: TRBJ2-3; CDR3 protein: CATSSHLSPPDTQYF
V gene: TRBV11-2; J gene: TRBJ2-3; CDR3 protein: CASSFGGSGGYGTDTQYF
V gene: TRBV5-1; J gene: TRBJ1-2; CDR3 protein: CASSFGGGNYGYTF
V gene: TRBV20-1; J gene: TRBJ2-7; CDR3 protein: CSAGGPTYEQYF
V gene: TRBV12-3/TRBV12-4; J gene: TRBJ2-3; CDR3 protein: CASSLFLAGGDTDTQYF
V gene: TRBV27; J gene: TRBJ1-1; CDR3 protein: CASSFARESTEAFF
V gene: TRBV5-1; J gene: TRBJ1-2; CDR3 protein: CASSLAGEGRYGYTF
V gene: TRBV6-5; J gene: TRBJ2-3; CDR3 protein: CASSSQEPDTQYF
V gene: TRBV21-1; J gene: TRBJ2-3; CDR3 protein: CASRIETQGTQYF
V gene: TRBV14; J gene: TRBJ2-1; CDR3 protein: CASSQVTSAYNEQFF
V gene: TRBV12-3/TRBV12-4; J gene: TRBJ2-1; CDR3 protein: CASSEISSSYNEQFF
V gene: TRBV6-1; J gene: TRBJ1-1; CDR3 protein: CASSESRGGPNTEAFF
V gene: TRBV6-5; J gene: TRBJ2-7; CDR3 protein: CASSYSSAGLTPYEQYF
V gene: TRBV6-5; J gene: TRBJ2-5; CDR3 protein: CASSSSPENRETQYF
V gene: TRBV6-1; J gene: TRBJ1-5; CDR3 protein: CASSEVGGMEQHF
V gene: TRBV15; J gene: TRBJ2-3; CDR3 protein: CATSRGADTDTQYF
V gene: TRBV2; J gene: TRBJ2-1; CDR3 protein: CASSDPPYYNEQFF
V gene: TRBV2; J gene: TRBJ1-6; CDR3 protein: CASQTGSPLHF
V gene: TRBV6-1; J gene: TRBJ2-1; CDR3 protein: CASRDYSGPYNEQFF
V gene: TRBV5-4; J gene: TRBJ2-1; CDR3 protein: CASSLPRGPNSYNEQFF
V gene: TRBV3-1; J gene: TRBJ1-3; CDR3 protein: CASRGTISGNTIYF
V gene: TRBV21-1; J gene: TRBJ2-2; CDR3 protein: CASSKGSYRRTPGSCFF
V gene: TRBV25-1; J gene: TRBJ2-5; CDR3 protein: CASSDRGQGETQYF
V gene: TRBV9; J gene: TRBJ2-2; CDR3 protein: CASSPHRGGTGELFF
V gene: TRBV12-3/TRBV12-4; J gene: TRBJ2-1; CDR3 protein: CASSPEGTEPFSYNEQFF
V gene: TRBV20-1; J gene: TRBJ1-2; CDR3 protein: CSANREAYGYTF
V gene: TRBV4-1; J gene: TRBJ1-1; CDR3 protein: CASSLHRGDTEAFF
V gene: TRBV30; J gene: TRBJ1-3; CDR3 protein: CAWSMVIGNTIYF
V gene: TRBV5-5; J gene: TRBJ1-1; CDR3 protein: CASSLASLRGNTEAFF
V gene: TRBV24-1; J gene: TRBJ1-5; CDR3 protein: CATSDAFWPQHF
V gene: TRBV12-3/TRBV12-4; J gene: TRBJ1-4; CDR3 protein: CASSPRVPGRDNEKLFF
V gene: TRBV27; J gene: TRBJ2-7; CDR3 protein: CASSPQGEVYEQYF
V gene: TRBV5-6; J gene: TRBJ2-2; CDR3 protein: CASSLGQNTGELFF
V gene: TRBV12-3/TRBV12-4; J gene: TRBJ1-2; CDR3 protein: CASSPHREGDYGYTF
V gene: TRBV5-1; J gene: TRBJ1-1; CDR3 protein: CASSLWFPGGEDTEAFF
V gene: TRBV5-4; J gene: TRBJ2-3; CDR3 protein: CASSLRGGTDTQYF
V gene: TRBV12-3/TRBV12-4; J gene: TRBJ1-4; CDR3 protein: CATFLSEAPNEKLFF
V gene: TRBV27; J gene: TRBJ1-3; CDR3 protein: CASSPGQTSGNTIYF
V gene: TRBV15; J gene: TRBJ1-5; CDR3 protein: CATSREYNQPQHF
V gene: TRBV12-3/TRBV12-4; J gene: TRBJ2-1; CDR3 protein: CASSFLGQSMQFF
V gene: TRBV7-8; J gene: TRBJ1-4; CDR3 protein: CASSTEGREKLFF
V gene: TRBV7-6; J gene: TRBJ2-7; CDR3 protein: CASSANWAGTTYEQYF
V gene: TRBV28; J gene: TRBJ1-6; CDR3 protein: CASSLDRVGSPLHF
V gene: TRBV15; J gene: TRBJ1-1; CDR3 protein: CATSRDVLTLNTEAFF
V gene: TRBV13; J gene: TRBJ2-7; CDR3 protein: CASSWTGVSYEQYF
V gene: TRBV14; J gene: TRBJ1-2; CDR3 protein: CASSRDSFYGYTF
V gene: TRBV23-1; J gene: TRBJ2-1; CDR3 protein: CASSQMGAKVESRDYNEQFF
V gene: TRBV5-6; J gene: TRBJ2-7; CDR3 protein: CASSLMSFYYEQYF
V gene: TRBV2; J gene: TRBJ1-1; CDR3 protein: CASSEYGLGRSTEAFF
V gene: TRBV27; J gene: TRBJ2-7; CDR3 protein: CASSFAGSLFYEQYF
V gene: TRBV6-1; J gene: TRBJ2-5; CDR3 protein: CASSPGLAGGPKETQYF
V gene: TRBV6-2/TRBV6-3; J gene: TRBJ2-3; CDR3 protein: CASRSSGEADTQYF
V gene: TRBV6-5; J gene: TRBJ2-2; CDR3 protein: CATSSGTDTGELFF
V gene: TRBV5-6; J gene: TRBJ1-1; CDR3 protein: CASSLGGRAEAFF
V gene: TRBV4-2; J gene: TRBJ1-5; CDR3 protein: CASSQEFGETGPQHF